This TCR beta chain appears in the sequencing data of a study of blood T cell repertoires in COVID-19. Study-wide context: The United States, Italy and Spain were the sources of the acute and convalescent COVID-19 samples. T cells, B-cell-depleted T cells, or PBMCs provided the cDNA or gDNA that served as material.

Trimming shortened V by 3 bases and J by 4 bases, and 19 bases separated the two germline ends. Germline CDR1 and CDR2: SGHDT and YYEEEE. This CDR3 comprises 16 residues. In this sample, this clone turned up once. Per the original methods: Estimates of nucleated cell counts were drawn from the amplification of reference gene primers. Data came from immunoSEQ multiplex PCR; TCRdb stores just in-frame clones and leaves some out. That table is the source of V, J and clone size, and D and trimming were worked out from the DNA. The repertoire includes some 50,000 clones, roughly 82% of them detected once, and roughly 7.3% sits in the top ten.

This TCR was recovered from a man between 35 and 55 years old with acute or convalescent COVID-19. What was sequenced was peripheral blood. V usage is TRBV5-6 and J usage is TRBJ2-5; perhaps TRBD1 as D (5 bases). CDR3 loop: CASSSYPAGRGETQYF. The CDR3 DNA is TGTGCCAGCAGCTCCTACCCCGCAGGGCGAGGAGAGACCCAGTACTTC.